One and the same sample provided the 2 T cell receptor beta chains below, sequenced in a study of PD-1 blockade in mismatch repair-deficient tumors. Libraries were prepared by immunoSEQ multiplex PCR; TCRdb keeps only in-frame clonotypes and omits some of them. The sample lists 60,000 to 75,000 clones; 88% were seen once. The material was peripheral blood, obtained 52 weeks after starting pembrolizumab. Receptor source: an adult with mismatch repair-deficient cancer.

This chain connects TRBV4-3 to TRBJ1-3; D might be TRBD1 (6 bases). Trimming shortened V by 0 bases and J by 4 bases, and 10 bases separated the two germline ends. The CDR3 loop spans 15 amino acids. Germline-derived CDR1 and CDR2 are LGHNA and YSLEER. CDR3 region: CASSQESGAGNTIYF. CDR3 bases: TGCGCCAGCAGCCAAGAATCAGGGGCCGGAAACACCATATATTTT.

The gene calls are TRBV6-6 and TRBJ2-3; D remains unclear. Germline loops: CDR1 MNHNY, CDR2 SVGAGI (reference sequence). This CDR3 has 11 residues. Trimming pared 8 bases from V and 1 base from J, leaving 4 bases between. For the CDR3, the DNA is TGTGCCAGCGAGGGCACAGATACGCAGTATTTT. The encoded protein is CASEGTDTQYF.